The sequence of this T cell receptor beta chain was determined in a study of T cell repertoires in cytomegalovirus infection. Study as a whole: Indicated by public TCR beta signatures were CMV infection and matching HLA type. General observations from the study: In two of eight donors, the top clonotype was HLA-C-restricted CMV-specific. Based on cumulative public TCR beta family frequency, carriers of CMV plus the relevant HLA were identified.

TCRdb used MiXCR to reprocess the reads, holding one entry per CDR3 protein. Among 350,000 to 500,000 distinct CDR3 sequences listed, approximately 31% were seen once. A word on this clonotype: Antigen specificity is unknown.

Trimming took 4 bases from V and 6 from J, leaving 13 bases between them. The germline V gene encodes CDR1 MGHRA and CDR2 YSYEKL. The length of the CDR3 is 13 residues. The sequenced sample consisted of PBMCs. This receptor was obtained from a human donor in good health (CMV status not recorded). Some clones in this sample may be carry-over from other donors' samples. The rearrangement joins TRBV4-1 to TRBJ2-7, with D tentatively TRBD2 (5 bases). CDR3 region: CASSPPGMGEQYF. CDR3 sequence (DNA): TGCGCCAGCAGCCCGCCGGGGATGGGCGAGCAGTACTTC.